The 27 T cell receptor beta chains below were found in one sample sequenced in a study of T cells in women clearing cervical HPV infection. The table came from immunoSEQ multiplex PCR; TCRdb's copy has only in-frame clones and leaves some out. The listing contains tens of thousands of clones. The source material was blood buffy coat. These receptors were taken from a woman between 18 and 75 years old with a cervical HPV16 infection that either progressed to CIN3+ or cleared (not recorded which).

CDR3 DNA, as far as it was read: TGTGCCAGCAGTCCGACTGCGAGCACAGATACG. Translating gives CASSPTASTDT. The whole CDR3 sequence is CASSPTASTDTQYF. The chain couples TRBV6-4 to TRBJ2-3; D ambiguous. From the germline J gene comes the end of the CDR3, since the read stops 3 residues before it. The germline V gene has CDR1 MRHNA and CDR2 SNTAGT. V lost 5 bases and J 0 bases, leaving 9 bases between the germline ends. This CDR3 has 14 amino acids.

As regards this clone: The read terminates 3 residues ahead of where the CDR3 ends, so the germline J gene completes it. The chain uses TRBV6-1 and TRBJ2-6; D remains ambiguous. Germline V gene data show CDR1 as MNHNS and CDR2 as SASEGT. V was clipped by 0 bases and J by 4 bases, with 10 bases between them. The CDR3 covers 16 residues. The CDR3 is CASSEAPGTGANVLTF. CDR3 DNA, as far as it was read: TGTGCCAGCAGTGAAGCACCGGGTACCGGGGCCAACGTC.

About this clone itself: With the read ending 3 residues before the CDR3 end, the germline J gene is used to fill in that end. V usage is TRBV19 and J usage is TRBJ2-3, with TRBD2 as a possible D gene (5 bases). CDR3 length: 14 residues. CDR1 and CDR2 (germline): LNHDA, SQIVND (reference sequence). V was clipped by 5 bases and J by 5 bases, with 14 bases between them. The CDR3 sequence is CASSVRARGDTQYF. The covered CDR3 bases are TGTGCCAGTAGTGTGAGGGCCAGAGGAGATACG.

About this clone itself: Sequencing ends 3 residues short of the CDR3 end; the germline J gene provides the rest. This chain connects TRBV20-1 to TRBJ2-3, with no clear D. CDR1 DFQATT and CDR2 SNEGSKA come from the germline V gene (reference sequence). This CDR3 has 12 residues. Trimming took 4 bases from V and 0 from J, leaving 5 bases between them. The DNA read from the CDR3 is TGCAGTGCTATCCCTAGCACAGATACG. Translating it yields CSAIPSTDT. The entire CDR3 protein reads CSAIPSTDTQYF.

As to this clone: With the read ending 3 residues before the CDR3 end, the germline J gene is used to fill in that end. The chain carries TRBV5-6 and TRBJ2-1; no clear D. The CDR3 is 13 residues long. The V end lost 2 bases, the J end lost 5 bases, and 8 bases lay between the germline ends. CDR1 is SGHDT and CDR2 is YYEEEE in the germline V gene. The part of the CDR3 DNA that was read is TGTGCCAGCAGCTTCGGGTCCAACAATGAG. The encoded protein is CASSFGSNNE. The entire CDR3 sequence reads CASSFGSNNEQFF.

Of note for this clone: The CDR3 is cut off 3 residues early in the read; its end comes from the germline J gene. The rearrangement uses TRBV5-1 and TRBJ1-4, with TRBD1 matching over 10 bases. Trimming removed 5 bases from V and 7 bases from J; junction bases left unmatched: 8. CDR3 length: 15 amino acids. Germline loops: CDR1 SGHRS, CDR2 YFSETQ. CDR3 loop: CASSFTGTGAEKLFF. The DNA read from the CDR3 is TGCGCCAGCAGTTTCACCGGGACAGGGGCTGAAAAA.

Comments on this clone: The read halts 3 residues ahead of the CDR3 end, with the missing end drawn from the germline J gene. V is TRBV5-1 and J is TRBJ2-6; D might be TRBD1 (5 bases). This CDR3 region has 15 residues. Trimming took 6 bases from V and 2 from J, leaving 12 bases between them. The germline CDR1 and CDR2 sequences are SGHRS and YFSETQ. CDR3 bases read: TGCGCCAGCAACGAACAGGTACCTGGGGCCAACGTC. Translating it yields CASNEQVPGANV. In full, the CDR3 reads CASNEQVPGANVLTF. Drawing the rest from reference TRBV5-1 and TRBJ2-6, the complete variable domain is KAGVTQTPRYLIKTRGQQVTLSCSPISGHRSVSWYQQTPGQGLQFLFEYFSETQRNKGNFPGRFSGRQFSNSRSEMNVSTLELGDSALYLCASNEQVPGANVLTFGAGSRLTVL.

Notes on this clone: Read coverage stops 3 residues before the CDR3 terminus; the germline J gene supplies the remainder. The chain combines TRBV11-2 with TRBJ2-5, with 8 bases identical to TRBD1. V was clipped by 4 bases and J by 7 bases; unmatched bases: 11. Germline lookup yields CDR1 SGHAT and CDR2 FQNNGV. The length of the CDR3 is 15 residues. The CDR3 is CASSSGQGAVGTQYF. CDR3 bases read: TGTGCCAGCAGCTCCGGACAGGGCGCCGTTGGGACC.

On this clone itself: The CDR3 end is not reached by the read, which stops 3 residues before it; the germline J gene fills it in. J is TRBJ1-4 and V is TRBV5-4, with 8 positions matching TRBD1. The ends lost 4 bases at V and 4 bases at J; junction bases unmatched: 9. The CDR3 covers 16 residues. Germline CDR1 is SGHNT and CDR2 is YYREEE (reference sequence). The CDR3 sequence is CASSARGTGLNEKLFF. The sequenced CDR3 bases are TGTGCCAGCAGCGCCCGGGGGACAGGACTTAATGAAAAA.

About this clone: The read finishes 3 residues shy of the CDR3 end, and the germline J gene is used to complete it. The chain links TRBV28 to TRBJ2-1; D gene uncertain. V was cut by 2 bases and J by 7 bases, with 9 bases left in between. This CDR3 contains 13 residues. Germline V lookup: CDR1 MDHEN, CDR2 SYDVKM. The chain's CDR3 is CASSLGPFNEQFF. The part of the CDR3 DNA that was read is TGTGCCAGCAGTTTAGGCCCCTTTAATGAG. Together with reference TRBV28 and TRBJ2-1, the CDR3 gives the full variable domain: DVKVTQSSRYLVKRTGEKVFLECVQDMDHENMFWYRQDPGLGLRLIYFSYDVKMKEKGDIPEGYSVSREKKERFSLILESASTNQTSMYLCASSLGPFNEQFFGPGTRLTVL.

As concerns this clone: Mismatch with germline at one junction end may stem from a read error. The read finishes 3 residues shy of the CDR3 end, and the germline J gene is used to complete it. V and J are TRBV7-9 and TRBJ1-4; tentative D call: TRBD1 (5 bases). This CDR3 is 15 amino acids long. CDR1 is SEHNR, CDR2 FQNEAQ, per germline (reference sequence). The sequenced CDR3 bases are TGTGCCAGCGGCTTATCACTCTCTGGGGCCAACGTA. This codes for CASGLSLSGANV. The full CDR3 sequence reads CASGLSLSGANVLFF.

About this clone: The read ends 3 residues early relative to the CDR3; the germline J gene fills the gap. This chain joins TRBV19 and TRBJ2-2; TRBD1 might be the D (6 bases). CDR1 is LNHDA, CDR2 SQIVND, per germline (reference sequence). The CDR3 is 13 residues long. The part of the CDR3 DNA that was read is TGTGCCAGTAGTCCCCGGGACACTGAAAAG. Translated: CASSPRDTEK. The full CDR3 sequence reads CASSPRDTEKLFF. The full variable domain, in which reference TRBV19 and TRBJ2-2 provide the parts outside the CDR3, is DGGITQSPKYLFRKEGQNVTLSCEQNLNHDAMYWYRQDPGQGLRLIYYSQIVNDFQKGDIAEGYSVSREKKESFPLTVTSAQKNPTAFYLCASSPRDTEKLFFGEGSRLTVL.

Worth noting for this clone: The CDR3 end lies 3 residues beyond the end of the read and is filled in from the germline J gene. V is TRBV20-1 and J is TRBJ2-4, with 9 bases identical to TRBD2. The J segment lost 1 base and the V segment lost 2 bases, leaving 6 bases of the junction unmatched. Per the germline V gene, CDR1 is DFQATT and CDR2 is SNEGSKA (reference sequence). The length of the CDR3 is 16 residues. Here the CDR3 reads CSARKAGGLAKNIQYF. CDR3 bases read: TGCAGTGCTAGAAAGGCGGGGGGGCTGGCCAAAAACATT.

Comment on this clone: The read terminates 3 residues ahead of where the CDR3 ends, so the germline J gene completes it. J is TRBJ2-6 and V is TRBV3-1 (or the pseudogene TRBV3-2); D is uncertain. Deletions cut 1 base from V and 0 bases from J, with 10 bases between. Germline-derived CDR1 and CDR2 are LGHDT and YNNKEL (reference sequence). The CDR3 has 17 residues. CDR3 DNA (partial): TGTGCCAGCAGCCAAGGACATCCAAGCTCTGGGGCCAACGTC. Amino acid sequence: CASSQGHPSSGANV. The complete CDR3 reads CASSQGHPSSGANVLTF.

In regard to this clone: Read data end 3 residues before the CDR3 end; the end is taken from the germline J gene. This chain links TRBV6-1 with TRBJ2-3; D remains ambiguous. The V gene lost 3 bases and the J gene lost 5 bases, with 3 bases spanning the gap. The CDR3 loop spans 11 amino acids. Germline-derived CDR1 and CDR2 are MNHNS and SASEGT. CDR3 protein: CASSDLDTQYF. CDR3 bases read: TGTGCCAGCAGTGATCTAGATACG.

In regard to this clone: The CDR3 goes on 3 residues after the read ends, and that part is filled in from the germline J gene. The chain couples TRBV29-1 to TRBJ1-2; maybe TRBD1 (5 bases). Germline assignment: CDR1 SQVTM and CDR2 ANQGSEA. The V and J ends lost 5 bases and 5 bases respectively, with 12 bases between them. The CDR3 is made up of 12 amino acids. The CDR3 DNA, read in part, is TGCAGCGTTCGACAGAGTTCTTATGGC. Translated: CSVRQSSYG. The whole CDR3 is CSVRQSSYGYTF.

A note on this clone: The CDR3 extends 3 residues past the end of the read, so its final part is completed from the germline J gene. The chain links TRBV15 to TRBJ2-1; no firm D call. The CDR3 covers 11 residues. The V end was cut by 3 bases, the J end by 9 bases, with 6 bases between. The germline gives CDR1 LNHNV, CDR2 YYDKDF (reference sequence). The CDR3 bases that were read are TGTGCCACCAGCAGTTCGTCTGAG. Its translation: CATSSSSE. The entire CDR3 reads CATSSSSEQFF.

Concerning this clone: Read sequence stops 3 residues before the CDR3 end, and the germline J gene provides the missing end. The rearrangement links TRBV7-6 to TRBJ2-5, with D hard to call. The CDR3 sequence is 13 residues long. Trimming took 1 base from V and 5 from J, leaving 8 bases between them. From germline, CDR1 is SGHVS and CDR2 FNYEAQ. The sequenced CDR3 bases are TGTGCCAGCAGCTTAGTCCCGGGTGAGACC. Translating gives CASSLVPGET. In full, the CDR3 is CASSLVPGETQYF.

The covered CDR3 bases are TGCAGTGCTAGGGGGGGCCCCCTAGCGGGAGAGTCGGGCCAAGAGACC. It specifies CSARGGPLAGESGQET. In full, the CDR3 reads CSARGGPLAGESGQETQYF. The chain carries TRBV20-1 and TRBJ2-5, with TRBD2 matching over 10 bases. The read halts 3 residues ahead of the CDR3 end, with the missing end drawn from the germline J gene. Trimming took 3 bases from V and 1 from J; bases not matched to a gene: 17. CDR1 and CDR2 (germline): DFQATT, SNEGSKA (reference sequence). The CDR3 covers 19 residues.

About this clone itself: The sequence runs out 3 residues before the end of the CDR3; the remainder is reconstructed from the germline J gene. V usage is TRBV10-1 and J usage is TRBJ1-1; D remains unclear. This CDR3 spans 12 amino acids. Germline CDR1 WNHNN, CDR2 SYGVQD (reference sequence). V was trimmed by 3 bases and J by 4 bases, leaving 6 bases between them. The CDR3 spells CASSDYGTEAFF. The CDR3 DNA, read in part, is TGCGCCAGCAGTGACTATGGCACTGAA.

Concerning this clone itself: The CDR3 end falls 3 residues outside the read, so it is completed with the germline J gene. The chain combines TRBV20-1 with TRBJ2-1, with 7 bases aligning to TRBD1. The CDR3 runs to 18 residues. CDR1 is DFQATT and CDR2 is SNEGSKA in the germline V gene (reference sequence). The V gene end was trimmed by 1 base and the J gene end by 8 bases; junction bases not matched to a gene: 20. The CDR3 region is CSARAPGVGGGSIYEQFF. Partial CDR3 DNA: TGCAGTGCTAGAGCGCCAGGGGTAGGGGGCGGTAGCATCTATGAG.

As regards this clone: The read halts 3 residues ahead of the CDR3 end, with the missing end drawn from the germline J gene. This rearrangement joins TRBV7-3 to TRBJ2-2, with TRBD1 as a possible D gene (5 bases). CDR1 SGHTA and CDR2 FQGTGA come from the germline V gene. There are 19 residues in the CDR3. The chain's CDR3 is CASSLRGGVDSSGANVLFF. Partial CDR3 DNA: TGTGCCAGCAGCTTAAGGGGTGGTGTGGATAGCTCTGGGGCCAACGTG.

To note about this clone: The sequenced fragment ends 3 residues before the CDR3 boundary, so the rest is inferred from the germline J gene. The genes are TRBV20-1 and TRBJ2-3; 9 bases line up with TRBD1. CDR3 length: 13 residues. The J segment lost 5 bases and the V segment lost 6 bases, leaving 6 bases of the junction unmatched. Germline values: CDR1 DFQATT, CDR2 SNEGSKA (reference sequence). The CDR3 sequence: CSAITGGGDTQYF. The DNA read from the CDR3 is TGCAGTGCGATAACAGGGGGCGGAGATACG.

Regarding this clone: The sequenced fragment ends 3 residues before the CDR3 boundary, so the rest is inferred from the germline J gene. This chain uses TRBV5-5 with TRBJ1-4; D remains ambiguous. The CDR3 has 14 residues. Trimming left V 2 bases short and J 7 bases short, with 12 bases between. The V gene's germline CDR1 is SGHKS and CDR2 YYEKEE (reference sequence). CDR3 sequence: CASSFGYLGEKLFF. Incomplete CDR3 DNA: TGTGCCAGCAGCTTCGGGTATTTGGGTGAAAAA.

The CDR3: CASSPQWATPTEAFF. CDR3 DNA (partial): TGTGCCAGCAGTCCTCAATGGGCTACCCCCACTGAA. This chain links TRBV6-2 or TRBV6-3 with TRBJ1-1, with D uncertain. The read gets to within 3 residues of the CDR3 end, and the germline J gene fills in the rest. CDR1 is MNHEY, CDR2 SVGEGT, per germline. This CDR3 has 15 residues. With 5 bases removed from V and 4 bases from J, the gap between germline ends came to 17 bases.

Turning to this clone: The read terminates 3 residues ahead of where the CDR3 ends, so the germline J gene completes it. This sequence joins TRBV18 and TRBJ2-4, with D tentatively TRBD1 (6 bases). The CDR3 has 14 amino acids. Germline V gene lookup returns CDR1 KGHSH and CDR2 LQKENI. The chain's CDR3 is CASSDSRGGDGQYF. The sequenced CDR3 bases are TGTGCCAGCTCCGATTCCAGGGGCGGAGATGGT.

A word on this clone: The sequence runs out 3 residues before the end of the CDR3; the remainder is reconstructed from the germline J gene. The chain links TRBV14 to TRBJ2-2, with 9 positions matching TRBD2. The CDR3 totals 16 residues. CDR1 and CDR2 from the germline V gene are SGHDN and FVKESK. The V segment lost 5 bases and the J segment 1 base; nucleotides outside the gene matches: 5. The CDR3 sequence is CASSRGLARNTGELFF. The sequenced part of the CDR3 DNA is TGTGCCAGCAGCAGAGGACTAGCGAGGAACACCGGGGAG.